This T cell receptor beta chain is drawn from a study of cytomegalovirus exposure and HLA in healthy donors (dated by TCRdb to 2017 to 2019). General notes on the study: According to an earlier analysis of around 600 of the donors, about 170 million T cells yielded 90 million to 140 million unique TCR beta sequences and 276 Gb of sequence data. Roughly 300 gigabases of sequencing data and around 90 million unique TCR sequences made up an early release that covered several hundred HLA-typed donors. Among the roughly 380 genotyped donors, about 85% belonged to the genetic ancestry cluster associated with self-reported Caucasian donors. The aim of the study was to test whether cataloging public T cell receptors could identify signatures of past pathogen exposure. The T cell repertoires of 670 or so subjects were profiled by immunosequencing and related to cytomegalovirus serostatus. Besides the first cohort of approximately 670 subjects, a separate validation cohort made up of about 120 different subjects was used. The study combined high-throughput TCR immunosequencing, statistical association of individual TCRs with disease status, and machine learning to predict cytomegalovirus infection status. To study patterns of TCR occurrence, a later analysis re-analyzed previously published TCR beta repertoires from around 660 donors and added high-resolution HLA genotyping. In the later analysis, no new phenotypic data were used to find candidate immune exposures; instead, reliance was placed on TCR beta sequences and their occurrence across donors. To decide whether each TCR beta V gene segment behaved as functional or pseudogenic, an earlier analysis of fewer than 750 of the donors relied on high-throughput TCR beta sequencing. Donor age, sex, ethnicity and CMV serostatus were compiled together with the repertoire data. A later genetic analysis used genome-wide SNP genotypes for about 60% of the roughly 700 donors, treating that subset as a discovery cohort. Every discovery cohort repertoire had been produced on one sequencing platform. Class I and class II HLA loci were covered by the typing at four-digit resolution. The number of typed donors differed by locus: roughly 629-640 for A, B, C, DRB1 and DQB1; roughly 510 for DQA1; 606 for DPA1; and roughly 450 for DPB1. Four to six DR-DQ haplotypes were handled as single units for association and clustering, since linkage in the cohort was strong. Across 398 genotyped donors of the cohort, an average of about 250,000 unique TCR beta nucleotide sequences per donor were sequenced, and approximately 19% of those sequences were non-productive.

This clone was found once. This clone's antigen is unknown. Qualities for individual bases were not recorded, and no much larger clone is one base off. Receptor libraries were prepared by the immunoSEQ multiplex PCR assay. A mixture of 60 forward primers for TCR Vbeta segments and 13 reverse primers for TCR Jbeta segments was used in the multiplex PCR. Amplification of the CDR3 region of rearranged TCR beta genes was performed with a multiplex PCR assay on genomic DNA. Amplified TCR beta libraries were sequenced as 87-base-pair reads on the Illumina HiSeq System. In the paper's pipeline: In a later analysis, some 80 million unique TCR beta chains were counted across the 650 to 750 repertoires, and approximately 11 million of these chains were shared by at least two donors. Raw reads were error-corrected and collapsed into unique sequences by a nearest-neighbor algorithm in which closely related sequences were merged to remove PCR and sequencing errors. To assign V, D and J gene segments, CDR3 sequences were aligned to IMGT reference sequences. For a sequence to be retained, at least a six-nucleotide match to both a V gene segment and a J gene segment was required. A rearrangement counted as productive if the CDR3 had no stop codons and remained in frame with V and J, and every other rearrangement counted as non-productive. Following IMGT convention, CDR3 was defined as the stretch from the second conserved V-encoded cysteine up to the conserved J-encoded phenylalanine. The earlier analysis of a few hundred of the donors excluded any sequence lacking an unambiguous match to a single V gene segment. In an earlier analysis of some 590 of the donors, V segments were called functional above 56.7% productive rearrangements and were called segregating when the between-donor standard deviation exceeded 5%. To diagnose cytomegalovirus status from the catalog of TCR beta chain sequences, a statistical classification framework was built. In a later analysis, TCR nucleotide sequences were compared against IMGT/GENE-DB human TR gene sequences so that V and J genes could be assigned. A later analysis assigned CDR3 sequences and most-parsimonious VDJ recombination scenarios with the TCRdist pipeline. In a later analysis, every TCR beta chain was defined by the combination of its CDR3 amino acid sequence and its V-gene family, and reads without a unique V-gene family were dropped. To address suspected cross-contamination and a sequencing artifact, a later analysis removed some 620 highly shared, low-generation-probability nucleotide sequences. In a later analysis, a clonal expansion index was calculated for each public chain from normalized within-repertoire ranks of inferred template counts. Generation probabilities in a later analysis came from a VDJ recombination model fitted to out-of-frame rearrangements, and those results were checked against IGoR. In a later analysis, hypergeometric tests were used to score TCR-TCR, TCR-HLA and TCR-CMV co-occurrence, with a repertoire-size bias correction applied to TCR pairs. In a later analysis, false discovery rates were estimated by permuting HLA or CMV assignments 20 times. In a later analysis, co-occurring TCRs were grouped using DBSCAN, with TCRdist sequence similarity added in when clustering inside HLA-allele-positive subsets. For co-occurrence clustering, repertoires with fewer than 30,000 or more than 120,000 public chains were excluded, along with 4 to 6 repertoires with anomalous nucleotide sharing. Entries here come from immuneACCESS through TCRdb and include only in-frame sequences with V and J called. Some clones fail to appear in such tables; in the studies checked, an unresolved V gene covers under half of the shortfall, and the cause of the remainder is unknown. V, J and clone size are taken as reported in that table, and D and trimming were inferred from the DNA itself. For this sample there are about 130,000 clones; more than 75% appear just once. The ten largest clones add up to roughly 0.99% of the sample.

Paper-wide results and their limitations: According to a later analysis, most CMV-associated TCR beta chains appeared to be HLA-restricted, and the HLA associations seemed to be driven largely by CMV exposure. The study gave a list of more than 150 TCR beta chains associated with cytomegalovirus. Across donors, most TCR sequences were observed very rarely, whereas some public TCRs were present in many individuals. In a later analysis, TCR association rates were found to vary across HLA loci, with the most associated TCRs seen for DRB1 alleles and the fewest for HLA-C alleles. The authors suggested that the approach could potentially be extended to other disease states and immunological phenotypes. An association between a missense DCLRE1C variant and V-gene and J-gene trimming of TCR beta chains was found in a later genetic analysis and replicated in an independent cohort. A later analysis found that HLA-associated TCR beta chains were more clonally expanded and had lower generation probabilities than equally common non-associated chains. In a later genetic analysis, fewer N-insertions in productive TCRs were reported among donors in an Asian-associated ancestry cluster than the approximately 630-donor mean. The cohort was sequenced for TCR beta chains only, and without alpha or paired-chain data the features that could be detected were limited. Sequencing depth was assumed to be roughly uniform across donors in the presence/absence analyses, though that assumption may not hold. Broadly in line with IMGT annotations, most TCR beta V segments showed up in productive rearrangements about 87% or about 30% of the time in an earlier analysis of several hundred of the donors. Because counts were too low, more than 15 rarely observed V segments, including chromosome 9 orphons, were left out of the earlier analysis of 500 to 650 of the donors. For the cohort, immune exposure information was limited to CMV serostatus. In a later analysis, around 17,000 TCR beta sequences were associated with specific HLA alleles at a false discovery rate of 0.05. When HLA alleles, especially DR and DQ, strongly co-occurred, TCR associations were difficult to assign to individual alleles. A few of the identified cytomegalovirus-associated TCR beta chains were confirmed in vitro to be specific for cytomegalovirus antigens. In a later analysis, several top co-occurrence clusters were reported to appear linked to parvovirus B19, influenza, CMV and Epstein-Barr virus. Linkage disequilibrium might explain the correlated functional status among segregating V segments, but an unknown experimental factor could not be ruled out. A further reported finding was that TCR beta sequences accurately predicted the HLA-A and HLA-B alleles for most subjects in the first cohort. Because HLA typing was missing for some donors at each locus, association tests included only the typed subset. A cluster of highly shared sequence variants was judged likely to be a technical artifact of the sequencing pipeline. Some IMGT-functional V segments, including TRBV6-2 and TRBV6-3, could not be distinguished by the 87-base-pair reads and were therefore excluded. In both the original and validation cohorts, the classifier was reported to diagnose cytomegalovirus status with high specificity and sensitivity.

In total, about 650 healthy bone marrow donors made up the cohort. All cohort members were sampled while nominally healthy, although unrecorded immune exposures were likely present. The donor tested CMV seronegative, placing the donor among the 300 to 400 seronegative members of the cohort. A peripheral blood sample was collected from each donor, and TCR beta sequencing was performed on peripheral blood mononuclear cells. The Qiagen DNeasy Blood Extraction Kit was used to extract genomic DNA from the blood cell samples. Per the germline V gene (reference sequence), MNHNY is the CDR1 and SVGAGI is the CDR2. The CDR3, from cysteine to phenylalanine, totals 14 residues. Solely the CDR3 DNA is kept, with 42 bases framed from the first base. For this chain, trimming is 4 bases at the V end and 10 bases at the J end, and the number of junction bases without a gene match is 5.

The sequence came from a male donor in good health and CMV-seronegative. The sequence joins TRBV6-6 to TRBJ1-6, and 9 junctional nucleotides match TRBD1. The sequenced sample was PBMCs. Read as DNA, the sequence is TGTGCCAGCAGTTGGGGACAGGGAGGCTCACCCCTCCACTTT. This is translated as CASSWGQGGSPLHF.